The clone carrying this T cell receptor (beta chain) was seen a few times. A Seattle source enrolled patients during active infection and followed them longitudinally. This entry comes from a study of blood T cell repertoires in COVID-19. Study summary: The study drew acute and convalescent COVID-19 samples from the United States, Italy and Spain.

Authors' analysis steps: From reference gene primer amplification, estimates of nucleated cell counts were derived. TCRdb's copy holds only in-frame clones and misses some; the assay was immunoSEQ multiplex PCR. D and trimming come from the DNA, and the V and J calls and clone size come from that table. In the table there are about 130,000 clones, approximately 86% of which are singletons. Deletions cut 0 bases from V and 5 bases from J, with 25 bases between. The CDR3 is 19 amino acids. The germline V gene encodes CDR1 LGHDT and CDR2 YNNKEL (reference sequence). Sequencing was performed on peripheral blood. The chain joins TRBV3-1 (or the pseudogene TRBV3-2) to TRBJ2-5; maybe TRBD2 (7 bases). This TCR was sampled from a woman in her 70s with COVID-19, enrolled during active disease. The CDR3 DNA follows: TGTGCCAGCAGCCAAGATGGGGGTTGGCGGGGGCTGAAATTGGAGACCCAGTACTTC. It codes for CASSQDGGWRGLKLETQYF.